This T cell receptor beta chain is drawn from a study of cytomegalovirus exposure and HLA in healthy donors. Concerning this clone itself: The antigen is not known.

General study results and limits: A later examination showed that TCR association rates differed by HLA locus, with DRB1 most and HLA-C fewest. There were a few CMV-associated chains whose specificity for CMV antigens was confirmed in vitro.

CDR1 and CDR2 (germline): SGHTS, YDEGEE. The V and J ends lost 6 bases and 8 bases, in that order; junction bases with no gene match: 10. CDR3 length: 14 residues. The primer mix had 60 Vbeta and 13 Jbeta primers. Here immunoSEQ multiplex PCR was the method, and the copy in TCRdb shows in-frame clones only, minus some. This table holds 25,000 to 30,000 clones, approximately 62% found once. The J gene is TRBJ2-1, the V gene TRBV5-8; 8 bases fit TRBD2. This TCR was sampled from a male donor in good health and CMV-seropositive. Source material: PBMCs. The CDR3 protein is CASNRGREVDEQFF. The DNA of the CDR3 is TGTGCCAGCAACCGCGGGCGGGAGGTCGATGAGCAGTTCTTC.